The present T cell receptor (beta chain) was sequenced within a study of T-cell memory formation after mild COVID-19. Whole-study context: Largely donor-specific TCR clusters were found.

Employing constant-segment primers, 5'RACE generated TCR alpha and TCR beta cDNA libraries bearing sample barcodes and UMIs. TCRdb itself ran the 5' RACE reads through MiXCR, one entry per CDR3 protein. The sample comprises around 320,000 distinct CDR3 sequences, over 11% of which are singletons, and about 21% rests with the top ten. The J segment lost 0 bases and the V segment lost 6 bases, leaving 4 bases of the junction unmatched. Germline V gene data show CDR1 as LGHNA and CDR2 as YNFKEQ. There are 15 residues in the CDR3. This clonotype was seen a few times. The sequence was collected from a man aged 18-30 years who had mild COVID-19 (a few samples of this study predate the infection). Cell type and time point are not known. The chain recombines TRBV4-2 with TRBJ2-2; 7 bases match TRBD1. The source material was PBMCs or a T cell subset sorted from them (not recorded which). CDR3: CASSRQGSNTGELFF. As DNA, the CDR3 is TGTGCCAGCAGTAGACAGGGCTCGAACACCGGGGAGCTGTTTTTT.